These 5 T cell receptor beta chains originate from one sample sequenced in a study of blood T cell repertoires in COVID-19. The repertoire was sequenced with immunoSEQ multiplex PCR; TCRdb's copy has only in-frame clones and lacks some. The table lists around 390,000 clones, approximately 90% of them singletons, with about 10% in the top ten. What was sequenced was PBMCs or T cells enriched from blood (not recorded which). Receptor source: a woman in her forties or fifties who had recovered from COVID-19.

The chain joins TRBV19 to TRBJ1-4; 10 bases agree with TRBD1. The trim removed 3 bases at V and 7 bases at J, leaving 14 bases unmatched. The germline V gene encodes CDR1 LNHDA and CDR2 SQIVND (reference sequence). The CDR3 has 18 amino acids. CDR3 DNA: TGTGCCAGTAGTATTGGTCCGAGGACAGGGGGGGAGGGTGAAAAACTGTTTTTT. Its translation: CASSIGPRTGGEGEKLFF.

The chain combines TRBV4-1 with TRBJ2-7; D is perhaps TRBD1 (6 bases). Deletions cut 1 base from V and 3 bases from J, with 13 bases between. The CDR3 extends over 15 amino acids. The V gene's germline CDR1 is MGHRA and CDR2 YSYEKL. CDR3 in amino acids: CASSQGQARIYEQYF. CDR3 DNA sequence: TGCGCCAGCAGCCAAGGACAGGCGCGGATCTACGAGCAGTACTTC.

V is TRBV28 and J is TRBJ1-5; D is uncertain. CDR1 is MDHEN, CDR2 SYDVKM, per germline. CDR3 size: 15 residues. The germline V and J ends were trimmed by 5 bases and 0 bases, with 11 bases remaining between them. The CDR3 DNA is TGTGCCAGCAGTGAGCGGGGATTTAGCAATCAGCCCCAGCATTTT. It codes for CASSERGFSNQPQHF.

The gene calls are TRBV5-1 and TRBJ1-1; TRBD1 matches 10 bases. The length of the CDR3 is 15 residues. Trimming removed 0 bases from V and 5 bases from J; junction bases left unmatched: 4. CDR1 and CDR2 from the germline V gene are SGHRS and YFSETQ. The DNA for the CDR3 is TGCGCCAGCAGCTTGGCTGGACAGGGGGAAACTGAAGCTTTCTTT. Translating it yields CASSLAGQGETEAFF.

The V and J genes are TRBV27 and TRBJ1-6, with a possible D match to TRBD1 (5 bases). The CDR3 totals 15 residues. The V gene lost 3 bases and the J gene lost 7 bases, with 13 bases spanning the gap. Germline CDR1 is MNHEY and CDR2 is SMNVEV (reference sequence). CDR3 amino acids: CASSLGTGRNSPLHF. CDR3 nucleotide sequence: TGTGCCAGCAGTTTGGGTACAGGACGAAATTCACCCCTCCACTTT.